The sequence of this T cell receptor beta chain was determined in a study of molecular identifiers for immune sequencing clone quantification. Overall study findings and caveats: Highly expanded clones may be undercounted when identical TCR molecules share barcodes.

Germline CDR1 and CDR2: MNHEY and SMNVEV (reference sequence). The V segment lost 2 bases and the J segment 4 bases; nucleotides outside the gene matches: 4. The CDR3 length is 15 residues. To note about this clonotype: Its antigen remains unknown.

The use of previously described methods and listed TCR primers produced the bulk TCR libraries. TCRdb reprocessed the PCR reads with MiXCR, giving one entry per CDR3 protein. The sample yields approximately 500,000 distinct CDR3 sequences, around 25% seen once. The sequence derives from a human donor in good health. Some libraries in this study had Jurkat cell RNA spiked in. The source material was naive CD8+ T cells from blood, with Jurkat cell RNA spiked in. This sample's subset: FACS-sorted CD8+CD4-CCR7+CD45RA+ naive T cells. The chain is built from TRBV27 and TRBJ2-3; 9 positions agree with TRBD2. CDR3 DNA sequence: TGTGCCAGCAGTTTAATAGCGGGAGTCCCAGATACGCAGTATTTT. This gives the protein CASSLIAGVPDTQYF.